These 12 T cell receptor beta chains came from one sample sequenced in a study of blood T cell repertoires in COVID-19. Sequenced by immunoSEQ multiplex PCR; TCRdb stores in-frame clones only, minus some. The sample contains 150,000 to 200,000 clones, approximately 85% of which appear only once. The sample taken for sequencing was peripheral blood. Receptor source: a man in his 60s with acute or convalescent COVID-19.

The chain couples TRBV7-3 to TRBJ2-7, with no clear D. The CDR3 has 11 residues. Germline V gene data show CDR1 as SGHTA and CDR2 as FQGTGA. V was pared by 8 bases and J by 3 bases, with 8 bases between. CDR3 sequence: CASLTSYEQYF. DNA of the CDR3: TGTGCCAGCCTAACGAGCTACGAGCAGTACTTC.

This clone has only a few counts. The chain carries TRBV3-1 (or the pseudogene TRBV3-2) and TRBJ1-1; TRBD1 matches 9 bases. This CDR3 contains 17 residues. Germline V gene lookup returns CDR1 LGHDT and CDR2 YNNKEL (reference sequence). The V gene end was trimmed by 1 base and the J gene end by 1 base; junction bases not matched to a gene: 7. The CDR3 nucleotides read TGTGCCAGCAGCCAAGTCTCGGACAGGGGAGGGAACACTGAAGCTTTCTTT. Translating gives CASSQVSDRGGNTEAFF.

The chain couples TRBV3-1 (or the pseudogene TRBV3-2) to TRBJ2-7, with D possibly matching TRBD1 (6 bases). Germline assignment: CDR1 LGHDT and CDR2 YNNKEL (reference sequence). The CDR3 runs to 14 residues. The V end was cut by 3 bases, the J end by 3 bases, with 12 bases between. The DNA of the CDR3 is TGTGCCAGCAGCCAGCCCAGGGACAACTACGAGCAGTACTTC. Amino acids: CASSQPRDNYEQYF.

This clone came up a few times. CDR3 in DNA: TGTGCCACCAGTGAACGGACAGGGGCCTATTACAATGAGCAGTTCTTC. It encodes CATSERTGAYYNEQFF. The chain links TRBV24-1 to TRBJ2-1; 9 bases line up with TRBD1. The CDR3 length is 16 residues. Germline V lookup: CDR1 KGHDR, CDR2 SFDVKD. V dropped 4 bases and J dropped 4; count of bases not matched to a gene: 7.

Remarks on this clone: Other DNA variants within this sample encode the same CDR3. The V call is TRBV7-9, the J call TRBJ2-5; the D gene is possibly TRBD2 (6 bases). CDR3 length: 11 amino acids. Germline loops: CDR1 SEHNR, CDR2 FQNEAQ (reference sequence). The germline V and J ends were trimmed by 8 bases and 2 bases, with 6 bases remaining between them. The DNA of the CDR3 is TGTGCCAGCGCGGGACAAGAGACCCAGTACTTC. Protein product: CASAGQETQYF.

The chain uses TRBV11-2 and TRBJ1-6, with 9 bases that match TRBD1. Germline CDR1 and CDR2: SGHAT and FQNNGV. V lost 5 bases to trimming and J lost 10 bases; unmatched junction nucleotides: 6. This CDR3 region has 14 residues. The CDR3 region is CASSQQGAQSPLHF. CDR3 nucleotides: TGTGCCAGCAGCCAACAGGGGGCTCAATCACCCCTCCACTTT.

The V gene is TRBV29-1, the J gene TRBJ2-2, with 9 positions matching TRBD1. The trim removed 3 bases at V and 6 bases at J, leaving 2 bases unmatched. In germline, CDR1 is SQVTM, CDR2 ANQGSEA. The CDR3 has 13 amino acids. Here the CDR3 reads CSVEGTGPGELFF. The DNA of the CDR3 is TGCAGCGTTGAGGGGACAGGGCCCGGGGAGCTGTTTTTT.

The CDR3 DNA follows: TGTGCCAGCAGTGGGACAGGGGGCTTTTCCTATAATTCACCCCTCCACTTT. Translation gives CASSGTGGFSYNSPLHF. The V and J genes are TRBV27 and TRBJ1-6; 12 bases line up with TRBD1. The ends lost 5 bases at V and 1 base at J; junction bases unmatched: 3. Germline lookup yields CDR1 MNHEY and CDR2 SMNVEV (reference sequence). The CDR3 is 17 amino acids.

The chain combines TRBV7-8 with TRBJ2-2; D unclear. CDR3 size: 13 residues. Germline values: CDR1 SGHVS, CDR2 FQNEAQ. V was pared by 2 bases and J by 3 bases, with 4 bases between. The CDR3 loop reads CASSLLDTGELFF. CDR3 nucleotides: TGTGCCAGCAGCTTACTCGACACCGGGGAGCTGTTTTTT.

The rearrangement uses TRBV30 and TRBJ2-5; D is uncertain. V was clipped by 2 bases and J by 4 bases, with 8 bases between them. This CDR3 spans 12 amino acids. Germline CDR1 GTSNPN, CDR2 SVGIG (reference sequence). CDR3 amino acids: CAWSTAPETQYF. The CDR3 DNA reads as TGTGCCTGGAGTACTGCGCCAGAGACCCAGTACTTC.

The chain links TRBV23-1 to TRBJ1-1; possibly TRBD1 for D (5 bases). TRBV23-1 is flagged as an ORF with uncertain function. This CDR3 has 17 amino acids. V lost 2 bases, J lost 1 base, and 17 bases lay in between. In DNA, the CDR3 is TGCGCCAGCAGTCAAATTCCCAGGGAAGATGGGAACACTGAAGCTTTCTTT. It yields the protein CASSQIPREDGNTEAFF.

The chain carries TRBV27 and TRBJ2-3; the match to TRBD1 covers 9 bases. CDR1 is MNHEY, CDR2 SMNVEV, per germline (reference sequence). V trimming: 5 bases; J trimming: 1 base; junction bases outside the gene matches: 7. This CDR3 region has 16 residues. The CDR3 nucleotides read TGTGCCAGCAGTCTACGGACAGGGGCTGGCACAGATACGCAGTATTTT. It encodes CASSLRTGAGTDTQYF.